The clone carrying this TCR beta chain was observed a few times. Its target is not known. Expressed TCRB transcripts were sequenced, since all the RNA that had been isolated was reverse transcribed. The table came from immunoSEQ multiplex PCR; TCRdb's copy has only in-frame clones and leaves some out. In the table there are about 470,000 clones, 25% to 35% of which are singletons. The data are from a study of beta chain features in type 1 diabetes. Study-wide findings and caveats: In patients and controls equally, PCR might favor templates that are shorter. Patients with type 1 diabetes carried fewer insertions and had more deletions at their VDJ junctions. Any HLA type influence on TCRB rearrangement was left unresolved here. A moderate, significant TCRB CDR3 shortening appeared in type 1 diabetes across four CD4+ subsets.

Germline CDR1 is SGHTA and CDR2 is FQGNSA. The CDR3 length is 16 residues. The trim removed 4 bases at V and 1 base at J, leaving 3 bases unmatched. This receptor was obtained from a man younger than 35 in good health. Sequencing used naive CD4+ T cells from blood. The chain recombines TRBV7-2 with TRBJ2-3; 12 nucleotides line up with TRBD2. The CDR3 DNA sequence: TGTGCCAGCAGCTCCCGACTAGCGGGAGGCACAGATACGCAGTATTTT. Its translation: CASSSRLAGGTDTQYF.